Listed here are 25 T cell receptor beta chains from one sample, sequenced in a study of beta chain features in type 1 diabetes (dated by TCRdb to the late 2010s). The full study reports these points: In all four CD4+ subsets, TCRB CDR3 length was moderately but significantly shorter in type 1 diabetes patients.

Libraries came from the immunoSEQ multiplex PCR assay. The High Capacity cDNA Reverse Transcription Kit was used to reverse transcribe all of the isolated RNA, meaning that expressed TCRB transcripts were what got sequenced. TCRdb limited this immuneACCESS table to in-frame rearrangements with V and J called. A share of clones is missing; checked studies link under half to unresolved V genes, and the rest is unexplained. Across this sample there are 400,000 or so clones, with roughly 13% seen only once. Of the sample, 0.0085% to 0.012% falls within the top ten clones. These receptors have no identified antigens. The specimen was naive CD4+ T cells from blood. The label giving this sample's cell subset or site can be read as: true naive CD4+ T cells. These TCRs come from a woman aged 18-29 years with type 1 diabetes.

The rearrangement uses TRBV5-1 and TRBJ2-7, with 9 bases lining up with TRBD2. Germline lookup yields CDR1 SGHRS and CDR2 YFSETQ. With V trimmed by 1 base and J by 6 bases, 5 bases remained unmatched. The CDR3 consists of 14 residues. CDR3 loop: CASSLRGLAIEQYF. In nucleotides, the CDR3 is TGCGCCAGCAGCTTGCGTGGACTAGCGATCGAGCAGTACTTC. Full variable domain (rest looked up from reference TRBV5-1 and TRBJ2-7): KAGVTQTPRYLIKTRGQQVTLSCSPISGHRSVSWYQQTPGQGLQFLFEYFSETQRNKGNFPGRFSGRQFSNSRSEMNVSTLELGDSALYLCASSLRGLAIEQYFGPGTRLTVT.

The table lists this clone with a few counts. The rearrangement joins TRBV30 to TRBJ2-1; TRBD2 agrees at 12 bases. The ends lost 3 bases at V and 4 bases at J; junction bases unmatched: 10. The CDR3 runs to 17 residues. The germline V gene encodes CDR1 GTSNPN and CDR2 SVGIG (reference sequence). This CDR3 reads CAWSPRLAGVLYNEQFF. In nucleotides, the CDR3 is TGTGCCTGGAGCCCACGACTAGCGGGAGTTTTGTACAATGAGCAGTTCTTC.

The chain has TRBV7-9 and TRBJ2-7; 9 nucleotides match TRBD2. The germline V gene encodes CDR1 SEHNR and CDR2 FQNEAQ (reference sequence). V lost 6 bases, J lost 0 bases, and 6 bases stayed unmatched. This CDR3 has 15 amino acids. The CDR3 loop is CASRPSGASSYEQYF. DNA for the CDR3: TGTGCCAGCAGGCCTAGCGGGGCCAGCTCCTACGAGCAGTACTTC.

CDR3 residues: CASRARDRGDYEQYF. Here the CDR3 DNA reads TGTGCCAGCAGAGCAAGGGACAGGGGGGACTACGAGCAGTACTTC. The chain couples TRBV6-5 to TRBJ2-7; TRBD1 aligns across 11 bases. Germline trimming cut 6 bases from V and 3 bases from J; bases unmatched to any gene: 7. CDR1 and CDR2 (germline): MNHEY, SVGAGI. This CDR3 region has 15 residues.

A few counts support this clone. The rearrangement links TRBV9 to TRBJ2-1, with 7 bases lining up with TRBD2. The V gene end was trimmed by 4 bases and the J gene end by 4 bases; junction bases not matched to a gene: 11. Germline values: CDR1 SGDLS, CDR2 YYNGEE. This CDR3 comprises 16 residues. The CDR3 bases are TGTGCCAGCAGCCCCCAAGGCGGGAGCGGGTACAATGAGCAGTTCTTC. It yields the protein CASSPQGGSGYNEQFF. The full variable domain, completed using reference TRBV9 and TRBJ2-1, is DSGVTQTPKHLITATGQRVTLRCSPRSGDLSVYWYQQSLDQGLQFLIQYYNGEERAKGNILERFSAQQFPDLHSELNLSSLELGDSALYFCASSPQGGSGYNEQFFGPGTRLTVL.

This clone appeared a few times. The genes are TRBV10-2 and TRBJ2-2; tentative D call: TRBD1 (6 bases). The CDR3 has 14 residues. Germline V lookup: CDR1 WSHSY, CDR2 SAAADI. V lost 6 bases and J 1 base, leaving 9 bases between the germline ends. The CDR3 DNA reads TGCGCCAGCAGCCGGGGACAGAACACCGGGGAGCTGTTTTTT. As protein: CASSRGQNTGELFF.

This clone was observed a few times. The chain employs TRBV27 and TRBJ2-7, with 12 positions matching TRBD2. With V trimmed by 6 bases and J by 5 bases, 5 bases remained unmatched. Looked up from germline, CDR1 is MNHEY and CDR2 is SMNVEV (reference sequence). This CDR3 is built from 14 residues. CDR3 residues: CASRLTSGSHEQYF. CDR3 in DNA: TGTGCCAGCAGATTGACTAGCGGGAGCCACGAGCAGTACTTC.

V is TRBV29-1 and J is TRBJ2-7; possibly TRBD1 for D (6 bases). The CDR3 has 14 residues. V was shortened by 6 bases and J by 0 bases, with 15 bases between the two germline ends. Looked up from germline, CDR1 is SQVTM and CDR2 is ANQGSEA. The CDR3 region is CSVRLRGGSYEQYF. For the CDR3, the DNA is TGCAGCGTGCGCCTCAGGGGTGGCTCCTACGAGCAGTACTTC.

Here the CDR3 reads CASEPGQGLRMGGYTF. CDR3 DNA sequence: TGTGCCAGCGAACCCGGACAGGGGTTAAGAATGGGGGGCTACACCTTC. V usage is TRBV19 and J usage is TRBJ1-2; TRBD1 agrees at 9 bases. Germline CDR1 LNHDA, CDR2 SQIVND (reference sequence). There are 16 residues in the CDR3. Trimming at V came to 9 bases and at J to 8 bases, leaving 19 bases not matched to a gene. Based on the CDR3 plus reference TRBV19 and TRBJ1-2, the full variable domain is DGGITQSPKYLFRKEGQNVTLSCEQNLNHDAMYWYRQDPGQGLRLIYYSQIVNDFQKGDIAEGYSVSREKKESFPLTVTSAQKNPTAFYLCASEPGQGLRMGGYTFGSGTRLTVV.

This clone was detected only a few times. This rearrangement joins TRBV9 to TRBJ1-5, with D possibly TRBD1 on 6 matching bases. This CDR3 has 15 amino acids. CDR1 and CDR2 from the germline V gene are SGDLS and YYNGEE. V was shortened by 2 bases and J by 4 bases, with 13 bases between the two germline ends. The CDR3 here is CASSVTGRTNQPQHF. For the CDR3, the DNA is TGTGCCAGCAGCGTTACAGGGAGAACAAATCAGCCCCAGCATTTT.

The chain uses TRBV4-1 and TRBJ2-3, with D possibly matching TRBD1 (5 bases). V was trimmed by 5 bases and J by 2 bases, leaving 11 bases between them. Germline V gene sequence: CDR1 MGHRA, CDR2 YSYEKL. The CDR3 contains 14 residues. CDR3 protein: CASSTQDNTDTQYF. For the CDR3, the DNA is TGCGCCAGCAGCACACAGGACAACACAGATACGCAGTATTTT.

V is TRBV4-3 and J is TRBJ2-7, with TRBD1 matching 8 bases. Germline CDR1 reads LGHNA; CDR2 reads YSLEER. This CDR3 has 14 residues. V lost 4 bases to trimming and J lost 6 bases; unmatched junction nucleotides: 8. The CDR3 region is CASSLGQGGGEQYF. The CDR3 nucleotides read TGCGCCAGCAGCCTCGGACAGGGCGGAGGCGAGCAGTACTTC.

V and J are TRBV12-5 and TRBJ2-5, with unresolved D. The CDR3 loop spans 18 amino acids. Germline V gene lookup returns CDR1 LGHNT and CDR2 FRNRAP. The V end lost 0 bases, the J end lost 0 bases, and 17 bases lay between the germline ends. The CDR3 DNA reads TGTGCTAGTGGTTTGGTCTCCCCGACGACACCGTACCAAGAGACCCAGTACTTC. Protein: CASGLVSPTTPYQETQYF.

The CDR3, as DNA: TGTGCCAGCTCACCACTACTTGCGGAAGAGACCCAGTACTTC. This encodes CASSPLLAEETQYF. The genes are TRBV18 and TRBJ2-5; D gene uncertain. The CDR3 sequence is 14 residues long. Germline V gives CDR1 KGHSH, CDR2 LQKENI. The V end was cut by 1 base, the J end by 3 bases, with 9 bases between.

This clone has more than one count but fewer than ten. V and J are TRBV19 and TRBJ1-6; 7 nucleotides match TRBD1. Germline V gives CDR1 LNHDA, CDR2 SQIVND (reference sequence). With 4 bases clipped from V and 5 bases from J, the junction kept 5 bases outside the gene matches. This CDR3 region has 15 residues. In DNA, the CDR3 is TGTGCCAGTAGTACCGGACAGGTAGATAATTCACCCCTCCACTTT. Translated: CASSTGQVDNSPLHF.

CDR3 coding DNA: TGTGCCAGCAGCACAGGGGCCACTGAAGCTTTCTTT. It translates to CASSTGATEAFF. The chain employs TRBV25-1 and TRBJ1-1; 7 bases are shared with TRBD1. Germline lookup yields CDR1 MGHDK and CDR2 SYGVNS. There are 12 residues in the CDR3. Germline trimming cut 6 bases from V and 4 bases from J; bases unmatched to any gene: 2.

This clone came up a few times. The chain joins TRBV28 to TRBJ1-2; D is uncertain. Trimming removed 7 bases from V and 1 base from J, with 16 bases in between. Germline CDR1 is MDHEN and CDR2 is SYDVKM. The CDR3 is 15 amino acids. The CDR3 bases are TGTGCCAGCAAAGAAGGACTTAATTTTAACTATGGCTACACCTTC. Protein sequence: CASKEGLNFNYGYTF.

The chain joins TRBV29-1 to TRBJ2-7, with no clear D. The CDR3 consists of 11 residues. Germline lookup yields CDR1 SQVTM and CDR2 ANQGSEA. Trimming stripped 4 bases from V and 0 bases from J, with 4 bases between. The CDR3 DNA reads TGCAGCGTTGTCAGCTCCTACGAGCAGTACTTC. This sequence encodes CSVVSSYEQYF.

This clone was seen a few times. CDR3 sequence: CASSLPGVGPSEFF. The CDR3 DNA sequence: TGTGCCAGCAGCTTACCCGGGGTAGGGCCCTCGGAGTTCTTC. The chain is built from TRBV11-2 and TRBJ2-1; D is possibly TRBD2 (5 bases). V lost 2 bases and J 14 bases, leaving 19 bases between the germline ends. Per the germline V gene, CDR1 is SGHAT and CDR2 is FQNNGV. The length of the CDR3 is 14 residues.

This clone showed up just a few times. Written as DNA, the CDR3 is TGTGCCAGCAGAATCGTAGCGGGGGGTAGCGACGAGCAGTACTTC. As protein: CASRIVAGGSDEQYF. The chain couples TRBV7-2 to TRBJ2-7, with TRBD2 matching 10 bases. This CDR3 has 15 amino acids. V was clipped by 6 bases and J by 5 bases; unmatched bases: 10. Germline V gene sequence: CDR1 SGHTA, CDR2 FQGNSA.

This clone was observed a handful of times. Here the CDR3 reads CASTRTAGYTF. In nucleotides, the CDR3 is TGTGCCAGCACCCGGACAGCTGGCTACACCTTC. This chain connects TRBV6-6 to TRBJ1-2; maybe TRBD1 (6 bases). The CDR3 runs 11 residues. V shed 7 bases and J shed 7 bases, with 10 bases lying between them. Germline CDR1 and CDR2: MNHNY and SVGAGI (reference sequence).

The CDR3: CASSPLLGQGHNEQFF. In DNA, the CDR3 is TGTGCCAGCAGTCCCCTCTTAGGACAGGGCCACAATGAGCAGTTCTTC. The genes are TRBV2 and TRBJ2-1; 8 bases match TRBD1. V dropped 5 bases and J dropped 5; count of bases not matched to a gene: 11. Germline V gene sequence: CDR1 SNHLY, CDR2 FYNNEI. The CDR3 sequence is 16 residues long.

The chain employs TRBV18 and TRBJ2-7, with a weak D call TRBD1 (6 bases). The V and J ends lost 1 base and 3 bases respectively, with 16 bases between them. The CDR3 is 16 residues long. The germline V gene encodes CDR1 KGHSH and CDR2 LQKENI. This chain's CDR3 is CASSPQEQGSGYEQYF. CDR3 DNA: TGTGCCAGCTCACCACAAGAACAGGGTTCGGGCTACGAGCAGTACTTC.

This clone was observed a handful of times. The V call is TRBV2, the J call TRBJ1-6; D gene uncertain. CDR1 is SNHLY and CDR2 is FYNNEI in the germline V gene. The CDR3 spans 14 residues. The V and J ends lost 6 bases and 5 bases respectively, with 11 bases between them. The CDR3 here is CASSEGPNNSPLHF. Here the CDR3 DNA reads TGTGCCAGCAGCGAGGGCCCTAATAATTCACCCCTCCACTTT.

This clone was detected a few times. V gene TRBV25-1 combines with J gene TRBJ1-2; D unclear. This CDR3 spans 12 amino acids. Germline V gene sequence: CDR1 MGHDK, CDR2 SYGVNS. With 2 bases removed from V and 8 bases from J, the gap between germline ends came to 9 bases. CDR3 loop: CASSERMGGYTF. In DNA, the CDR3 is TGTGCCAGCAGTGAAAGGATGGGCGGCTACACCTTC.